This TCR beta chain was captured in a study of control samples from healthy donors and cancer patients. Some clones are missing from TCRdb's copy, which holds only in-frame ones; the method was immunoSEQ multiplex PCR. The sample has approximately 120,000 clones; roughly 87% are singletons. This CDR3 contains 13 residues. The ends were cut back, 0 bases at V and 5 bases at J, with 7 bases in the middle. Germline loops: CDR1 SGDLS, CDR2 YYNGEE. The receptor was isolated from a man younger than 30 in good health. V and J are TRBV9 and TRBJ2-3; no definite D call. Sample: blood. CDR3 sequence reads: CASSVVERDTQYF. The DNA for the CDR3 is TGTGCCAGCAGCGTAGTCGAGAGAGATACGCAGTATTTT.